This T cell receptor (beta chain) was captured in a study of T-cell memory formation after mild COVID-19. The study's findings and limits: Contracting clones localized mainly to CM and EM when CD4+ and mainly to EMRA when CD8+.

TCRdb reprocessed the 5' RACE reads via MiXCR and lists one record per CDR3 protein. Of some 280,000 distinct CDR3 sequences detected, 15% to 20% appear once; the ten largest clones hold approximately 23%. This CDR3 has 14 amino acids. V gave up 7 bases and J gave up 4 bases, with 13 bases separating them. This clonotype was seen only a few times. Its cognate antigen is unknown. The V call is TRBV12-3 or TRBV12-4, the J call TRBJ1-4; the D is unclear. The receptor's source is a man younger than 30 who had mild COVID-19 (a few samples of this study predate the infection). Cell type and time point are not known. Sequenced input: PBMCs or a T cell subset sorted from them (not recorded which). The CDR3 DNA follows: TGTGCCAGCACCCCGTCGAGGGTTAATGAAAAACTGTTTTTT. This codes for CASTPSRVNEKLFF.